This entry is about one T cell receptor beta chain. The target antigen is unknown. The data stem from a study of regulatory T cells in long-lasting Graves disease. Study overall: Persistent cases were those of Graves' disease that involved over 5 years of antithyroid drugs with positive TSH receptor antibodies. General study points: Persistent Graves' patients possessed reduced TCR diversity relative to recently diagnosed ones. New patients shared fewer public clonotypes (about 1,000) than persistent patients did (around 3,000). Newly diagnosed disease favored TRBV20-1 and TRBJ2-1 over persistent disease.

Trimming removed 5 bases from V and 5 bases from J; junction bases left unmatched: 11. The CDR3 is 15 residues long. The V gene's germline CDR1 is MNHEY and CDR2 SMNVEV (reference sequence). Time point meaning: persistent/refractory GD, antithyroid drugs over 5 years with positive TRAb. Preparation of the TCR library used RNA extracted from PBMCs. The authors built TCR beta libraries using iRepertoire HTBI primers and Arm-PCR of CDR3 regions. Using its own MiXCR run on the multiplex PCR reads, TCRdb lists one record per CDR3 protein. The sample has about 470,000 distinct CDR3 sequences; under 25% are singletons.

V usage is TRBV27 and J usage is TRBJ2-5; 7 bases are a match to TRBD2. The starting material was peripheral blood mononuclear cells (PBMCs), obtained when the disease was refractory, from a patient treated with antithyroid drugs. This clonotype was obtained from a female donor with Graves disease. CDR3 DNA: TGTGCCAGCAGTAAGCTAGCGGAAGGACCGGAGACCCAGTACTTC. It is translated as CASSKLAEGPETQYF.